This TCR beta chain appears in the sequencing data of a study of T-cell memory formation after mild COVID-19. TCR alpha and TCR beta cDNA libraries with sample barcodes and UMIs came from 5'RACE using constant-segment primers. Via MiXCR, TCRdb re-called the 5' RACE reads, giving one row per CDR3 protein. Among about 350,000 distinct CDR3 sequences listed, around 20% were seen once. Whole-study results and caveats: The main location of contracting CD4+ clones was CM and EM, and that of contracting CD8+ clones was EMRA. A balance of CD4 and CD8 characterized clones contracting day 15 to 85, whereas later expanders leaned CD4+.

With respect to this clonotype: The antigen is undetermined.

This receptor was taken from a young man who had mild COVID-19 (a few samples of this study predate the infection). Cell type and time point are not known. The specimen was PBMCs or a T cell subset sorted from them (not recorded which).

CDR3 sequence reads: CASSFGTAATEAFF. The DNA for the CDR3 is TGCGCCAGCAGCTTTGGGACAGCGGCCACTGAAGCTTTCTTT. The chain is built from TRBV5-1 and TRBJ1-1, with TRBD1 identical over 7 bases. From germline, CDR1 is SGHRS and CDR2 YFSETQ. The ends lost 2 bases at V and 4 bases at J; junction bases unmatched: 5. There are 14 residues in the CDR3. The full variable domain, rest sourced from reference TRBV5-1 and TRBJ1-1, is KAGVTQTPRYLIKTRGQQVTLSCSPISGHRSVSWYQQTPGQGLQFLFEYFSETQRNKGNFPGRFSGRQFSNSRSEMNVSTLELGDSALYLCASSFGTAATEAFFGQGTRLTVV.